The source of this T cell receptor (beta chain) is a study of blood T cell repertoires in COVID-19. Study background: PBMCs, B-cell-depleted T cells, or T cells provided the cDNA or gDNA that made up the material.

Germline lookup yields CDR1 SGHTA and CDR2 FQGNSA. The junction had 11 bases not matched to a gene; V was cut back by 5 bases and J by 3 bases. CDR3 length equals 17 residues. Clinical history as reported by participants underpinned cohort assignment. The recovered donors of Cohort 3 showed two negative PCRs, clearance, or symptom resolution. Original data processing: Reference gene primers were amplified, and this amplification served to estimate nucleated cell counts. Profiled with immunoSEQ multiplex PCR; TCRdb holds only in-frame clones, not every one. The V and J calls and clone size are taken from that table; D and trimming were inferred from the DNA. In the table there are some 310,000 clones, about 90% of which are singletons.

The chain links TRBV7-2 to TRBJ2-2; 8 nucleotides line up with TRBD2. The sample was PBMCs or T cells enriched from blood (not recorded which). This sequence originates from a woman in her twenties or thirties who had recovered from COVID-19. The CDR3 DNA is TGTGCCAGCAGCCCTCCCTTTATAGCGGGGTACACCGGGGAGCTGTTTTTT. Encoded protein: CASSPPFIAGYTGELFF. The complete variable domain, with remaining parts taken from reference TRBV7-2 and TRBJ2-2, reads GAGVSQSPSNKVTEKGKDVELRCDPISGHTALYWYRQSLGQGLEFLIYFQGNSAPDKSGLPSDRFSAERTGGSVSTLTIQRTQQEDSAVYLCASSPPFIAGYTGELFFGEGSRLTVL.